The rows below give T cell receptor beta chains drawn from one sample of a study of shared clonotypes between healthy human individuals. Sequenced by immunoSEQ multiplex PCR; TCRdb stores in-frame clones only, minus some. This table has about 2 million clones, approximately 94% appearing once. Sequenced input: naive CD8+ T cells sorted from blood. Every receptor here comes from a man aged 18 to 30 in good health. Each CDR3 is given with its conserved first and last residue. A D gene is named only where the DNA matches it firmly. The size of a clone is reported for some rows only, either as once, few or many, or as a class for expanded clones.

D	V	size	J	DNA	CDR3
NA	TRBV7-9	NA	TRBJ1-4	TGTGCCAGCAGCTTACCGGCGGGAGAACTGTTTTTT	CASSLPAGELFF
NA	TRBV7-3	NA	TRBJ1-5	TGTGCCAGCAGCCCCCGGGGAGGGGAGGGCAATCAGCCCCAGCATTTT	CASSPRGGEGNQPQHF
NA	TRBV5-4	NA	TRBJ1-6	TGTGCCAGCAGCCCCGGCCGGGGATGGAATTCACCCCTCCACTTT	CASSPGRGWNSPLHF
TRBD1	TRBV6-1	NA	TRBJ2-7	TGTGCCAGCAGGGGACAGTCTGATGGGTACGAGCAGTACTTC	CASRGQSDGYEQYF
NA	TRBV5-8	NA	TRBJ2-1	TGTGCCAGCAGCTCTCAGATTTACAATGAGCAGTTCTTC	CASSSQIYNEQFF
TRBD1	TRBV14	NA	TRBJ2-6	TGTGCCAGCAGCCAGAGCAGGGGGTATGTCCCCCACGTCCTGACTTTC	CASSQSRGYVPHVLTF
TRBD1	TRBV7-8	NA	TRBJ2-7	TGTGCCAGCAGCTTCGGGACAGTGACGAACGAGCAGTACTTC	CASSFGTVTNEQYF
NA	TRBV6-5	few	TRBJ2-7	TGTGCCAGCACCACGGGGGACGAGCAGTACTTC	CASTTGDEQYF
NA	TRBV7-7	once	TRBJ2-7	TGTGCTAGCAGCTTAGCAGTAGCGAGAGTAGGATACGAGCAGTACTTC	CASSLAVARVGYEQYF
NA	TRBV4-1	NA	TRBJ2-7	TGCGCCAGCAGCCAGAGCCGATACGAGCAGTACTTC	CASSQSRYEQYF
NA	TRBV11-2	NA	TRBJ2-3	TGTGCCAGCAGCTTAGCTGTGGGGGGGCCGTCAGATACGCAGTATTTT	CASSLAVGGPSDTQYF
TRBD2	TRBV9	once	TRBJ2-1	TGTGCCAGCAGCGTAGAGGGACTAGCGGAAGAGCAGTTCTTC	CASSVEGLAEEQFF
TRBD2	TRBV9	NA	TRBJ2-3	TGTGCCAGCAGTGTTGGACTAGCGCCTAGCACAGATACGCAGTATTTT	CASSVGLAPSTDTQYF
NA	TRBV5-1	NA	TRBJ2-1	TGCGCCAGCAGCCAAACCGGGACGCCCTACAATGAGCAGTTCTTC	CASSQTGTPYNEQFF
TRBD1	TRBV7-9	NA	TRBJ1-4	TGTGCCAGCAACCCCGGGACAGCCACCGAAAAACTGTTTTTT	CASNPGTATEKLFF
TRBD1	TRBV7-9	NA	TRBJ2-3	TGTGCCAGCAGCTCACTACCGGGACAGGGCGTCACAGATACGCAGTATTTT	CASSSLPGQGVTDTQYF
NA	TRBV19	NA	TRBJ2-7	TGTGCCAGTAGTCCGAACGCGGGCGAGCAGTACTTC	CASSPNAGEQYF
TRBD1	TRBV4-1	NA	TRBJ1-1	TGCGCCAGCAGTCATTCGACAGGGGAGGGATTCACTGAAGCTTTCTTT	CASSHSTGEGFTEAFF
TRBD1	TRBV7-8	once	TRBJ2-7	TGTGCCAGCAGCTTAGGACAGGGCGCCTACGAGCAGTACTTC	CASSLGQGAYEQYF
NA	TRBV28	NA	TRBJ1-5	TGTGCCAGCAGGCCAGTCCCGGATAGCGGCAATCAGCCCCAGCATTTT	CASRPVPDSGNQPQHF
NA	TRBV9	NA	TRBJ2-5	TGTGCCAGCAGCGCCACCATCCTCGCAGAGACCCAGTACTTC	CASSATILAETQYF
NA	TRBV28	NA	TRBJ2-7	TGTGCCAGCAGCTGGACATCCTCCTACGAGCAGTACTTC	CASSWTSSYEQYF
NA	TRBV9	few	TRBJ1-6	TGTGCCAGCAGCATGACAGGAGCTGGAGGATCACCCCTCCACTTT	CASSMTGAGGSPLHF
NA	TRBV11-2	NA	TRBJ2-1	TGTGCCAGCAGCCTAACTACAGGCGGTGAGCAGTTCTTC	CASSLTTGGEQFF
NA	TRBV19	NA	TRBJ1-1	TGTGCCAGTAGTATGGGCAAGTCTGAAGCTTTCTTT	CASSMGKSEAFF
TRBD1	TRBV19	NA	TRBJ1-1	TGTGCCAGTGGCCAGGGGGGGTGGACTGAAGCTTTCTTT	CASGQGGWTEAFF
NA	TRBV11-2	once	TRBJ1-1	TGTGCCAGCAGACCGGACGGAGGGAACACTGAAGCTTTCTTT	CASRPDGGNTEAFF
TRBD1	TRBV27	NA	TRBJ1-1	TGTGCCAGCAGTCCCGGGACAGGAGCCTCGGGAGCTTTCTTT	CASSPGTGASGAFF